The TCR beta chain described here comes from a study of blood T cell repertoires in COVID-19. Study summary: From the United States, Italy and Spain came samples of acute and convalescent COVID-19. T cells, B-cell-depleted T cells, or PBMCs supplied cDNA or gDNA.

In the source study's methods: Counts of nucleated cells, estimated from reference gene primer amplification, were obtained. Measured with immunoSEQ multiplex PCR; TCRdb has only the in-frame clones, and not every one. The DNA was the basis for D and trimming; V, J and clone size are from that table. The profile shows some 250,000 clones, 70% to 75% of them singletons. This clone was seen at least ten times. The TCR was taken from a woman of 80 years or more with acute or convalescent COVID-19. The sequenced material came from peripheral blood.

The CDR3 DNA sequence: TGTGCCAGCAGCTTCGGGGACTCTTCCTACGAGCAGTACTTC. Protein: CASSFGDSSYEQYF. This sequence joins TRBV5-4 and TRBJ2-7; tentative D call: TRBD2 (6 bases). Germline V gene data show CDR1 as SGHNT and CDR2 as YYREEE (reference sequence). The CDR3 is 14 residues long. V was pared by 2 bases and J by 1 base, with 10 bases between.